Listed below are T cell receptor beta chains from one sample, sequenced in a study of T cell clonotyping in hematopoietic cell transplantation. Assay used: immunoSEQ multiplex PCR; TCRdb lists only in-frame clones, some missing. Among 2,500 to 3,500 clones listed, approximately 95% were seen once. This specimen was peripheral blood mononuclear cells, taken before stem cell transplant. The receptor set was obtained from a woman aged 45-65 years with chronic myeloid leukemia. Some clones in this sample may be carry-over from other donors' samples. Both conserved end residues are part of each CDR3. D genes are given only for firm matches. Only part of the rows carry a size: once, few, many, or a class if the clone is expanded.

j_gene: TRBJ2-2; v_gene: TRBV7-2; d_gene: TRBD1; abundance: .; CDR3aa: CASSPRVPGTANTGELFF; CDR3nt: TGTGCCAGCAGCCCGAGGGTTCCGGGGACAGCGAACACCGGGGAGCTGTTTTTT
j_gene: TRBJ1-3; v_gene: TRBV4-1; d_gene: .; abundance: .; CDR3aa: CASSQPRAMAGNTIYF; CDR3nt: TGCGCCAGCAGCCAACCACGGGCTATGGCTGGAAACACCATATATTTT
j_gene: TRBJ2-5; v_gene: TRBV5-1; d_gene: TRBD1; abundance: .; CDR3aa: CASSSDRGQGETQYF; CDR3nt: TGCGCCAGCAGCTCGGACAGGGGGCAGGGGGAGACCCAGTACTTC
j_gene: TRBJ1-1; v_gene: TRBV9; d_gene: TRBD1; abundance: .; CDR3aa: CASSVGVRGRGGMNTEAFF; CDR3nt: TGTGCCAGCAGCGTAGGTGTCAGGGGCAGGGGGGGCATGAACACTGAAGCTTTCTTT
j_gene: TRBJ1-2; v_gene: TRBV5-1; d_gene: .; abundance: few; CDR3aa: CASSPGREGYTF; CDR3nt: TGCGCCAGCAGCCCGGGCCGGGAAGGCTACACCTTC
j_gene: TRBJ2-2; v_gene: TRBV2; d_gene: TRBD2; abundance: .; CDR3aa: CASSLAGRNTGELFF; CDR3nt: TGTGCCAGCAGTCTAGCGGGGAGGAACACCGGGGAGCTGTTTTTT
j_gene: TRBJ1-1; v_gene: TRBV2; d_gene: .; abundance: .; CDR3aa: CASKYGPEAFF; CDR3nt: TGTGCCAGCAAATACGGACCTGAAGCTTTCTTT
j_gene: TRBJ2-1; v_gene: TRBV28; d_gene: .; abundance: .; CDR3aa: CASSGTEQFF; CDR3nt: TGTGCCAGCAGTGGGACCGAGCAGTTCTTC
j_gene: TRBJ1-1; v_gene: TRBV7-6; d_gene: TRBD1; abundance: .; CDR3aa: CASSSETGEIEAFF; CDR3nt: TGTGCCAGCAGCTCAGAGACAGGGGAGATTGAAGCTTTCTTT
j_gene: TRBJ1-1; v_gene: TRBV6-1; d_gene: .; abundance: .; CDR3aa: CASRQDPTSTEAFF; CDR3nt: TGTGCCAGCAGACAGGATCCGACCAGCACTGAAGCTTTCTTT
j_gene: TRBJ1-2; v_gene: TRBV21-1; d_gene: .; abundance: .; CDR3aa: CASSKVTGPLANYGYTF; CDR3nt: TGTGCCAGCAGCAAAGTCACAGGGCCTCTAGCTAACTATGGCTACACCTTC
j_gene: TRBJ1-1; v_gene: TRBV14; d_gene: .; abundance: .; CDR3aa: CASSLAGMNTEAFF; CDR3nt: TGTGCCAGCAGCCTGGCAGGGATGAACACTGAAGCTTTCTTT
j_gene: TRBJ2-7; v_gene: TRBV6-4; d_gene: .; abundance: .; CDR3aa: CASDTYEQYF; CDR3nt: TGTGCCAGCGATACGTACGAGCAGTACTTC
j_gene: TRBJ2-5; v_gene: TRBV6-5; d_gene: .; abundance: .; CDR3aa: CASSPDGVRTQYF; CDR3nt: TGTGCCAGCAGTCCCGACGGGGTCCGGACCCAGTACTTC
j_gene: TRBJ2-2; v_gene: TRBV19; d_gene: .; abundance: .; CDR3aa: CASSVEQGGTGELFF; CDR3nt: TGTGCCAGTAGTGTCGAACAGGGTGGCACCGGGGAGCTGTTTTTT
j_gene: TRBJ1-1; v_gene: TRBV28; d_gene: TRBD1; abundance: .; CDR3aa: CASIGTDWLLNTEAFF; CDR3nt: TGTGCCAGCATCGGGACAGATTGGCTGTTGAACACTGAAGCTTTCTTT
j_gene: TRBJ1-2; v_gene: TRBV5-5; d_gene: .; abundance: .; CDR3aa: CASSLEGVYGYTF; CDR3nt: TGTGCCAGCAGCTTGGAAGGGGTCTATGGCTACACCTTC
j_gene: TRBJ1-1; v_gene: TRBV29-1; d_gene: TRBD1; abundance: .; CDR3aa: CSVLAGGIEAFF; CDR3nt: TGCAGCGTTTTGGCAGGGGGCATTGAAGCTTTCTTT
j_gene: TRBJ2-7; v_gene: TRBV6-6; d_gene: .; abundance: .; CDR3aa: CASSFQGDSQGEQYF; CDR3nt: TGTGCCAGCAGTTTCCAAGGGGACTCCCAGGGGGAGCAGTACTTC
j_gene: TRBJ1-6; v_gene: TRBV28; d_gene: .; abundance: .; CDR3aa: CASTPGGGLFPLHF; CDR3nt: TGTGCCAGCACCCCGGGAGGAGGGCTTTTCCCCCTCCACTTT
j_gene: TRBJ1-2; v_gene: TRBV15; d_gene: TRBD1; abundance: .; CDR3aa: CATSSRTGQGYTF; CDR3nt: TGTGCCACCAGCTCCCGGACAGGGCAGGGCTACACCTTC
j_gene: TRBJ2-5; v_gene: TRBV7-2; d_gene: TRBD1; abundance: .; CDR3aa: CASSPGQGREETQYF; CDR3nt: TGTGCCAGCAGCCCCGGACAGGGACGAGAAGAGACCCAGTACTTC
j_gene: TRBJ2-1; v_gene: TRBV5-1; d_gene: TRBD2; abundance: .; CDR3aa: CASSLAPLAGPYNEQFF; CDR3nt: TGCGCCAGCAGCTTGGCCCCCCTAGCGGGACCCTACAATGAGCAGTTCTTC
j_gene: TRBJ1-3; v_gene: TRBV2; d_gene: .; abundance: .; CDR3aa: CASSEVGNTIYF; CDR3nt: TGTGCCAGCAGTGAGGTTGGAAACACCATATATTTT
j_gene: TRBJ2-7; v_gene: TRBV5-4; d_gene: .; abundance: .; CDR3aa: CASSLAGLGTFTSYEQYF; CDR3nt: TGTGCCAGCAGCTTGGCCGGATTGGGGACCTTTACCTCCTACGAGCAGTACTTC
j_gene: TRBJ2-3; v_gene: TRBV7-8; d_gene: TRBD2; abundance: .; CDR3aa: CASSSGLASMATSGNTQYF; CDR3nt: TGTGCCAGCAGCTCGGGACTAGCCTCCATGGCCACCTCAGGAAATACGCAGTATTTT
j_gene: TRBJ2-2; v_gene: TRBV29-1; d_gene: .; abundance: .; CDR3aa: CSVLWKYNTGELFF; CDR3nt: TGCAGCGTTCTATGGAAATACAACACCGGGGAGCTGTTTTTT
j_gene: TRBJ2-1; v_gene: TRBV7-9; d_gene: TRBD1; abundance: few; CDR3aa: CASSLHGTGVNNEQFF; CDR3nt: TGTGCCAGCAGCTTACACGGGACAGGGGTCAACAATGAGCAGTTCTTC
j_gene: TRBJ1-2; v_gene: TRBV4-2; d_gene: TRBD1; abundance: .; CDR3aa: CASSQAGQGENYGYTF; CDR3nt: TGTGCCAGCAGCCAAGCTGGACAGGGCGAGAACTATGGCTACACCTTC
j_gene: TRBJ2-3; v_gene: TRBV19; d_gene: TRBD1; abundance: .; CDR3aa: CASSIGGQGKVGDTQYF; CDR3nt: TGTGCCAGTAGTATTGGGGGACAGGGCAAGGTAGGGGATACGCAGTATTTT
j_gene: TRBJ1-5; v_gene: TRBV4-1; d_gene: .; abundance: .; CDR3aa: CASSQEGLGRGSNQPQHF; CDR3nt: TGCGCCAGCAGCCAAGAAGGGCTTGGGAGGGGGAGCAATCAGCCCCAGCATTTT
j_gene: TRBJ2-3; v_gene: TRBV27; d_gene: .; abundance: .; CDR3aa: CASSKQGYQPYF; CDR3nt: TGTGCCAGCAGCAAACAGGGTTATCAGCCGTATTTT
j_gene: TRBJ2-7; v_gene: TRBV11-2; d_gene: TRBD2; abundance: .; CDR3aa: CASTLERGASYEQYF; CDR3nt: TGTGCCAGCACCTTGGAGCGGGGGGCCTCCTACGAGCAGTACTTC
j_gene: TRBJ1-1; v_gene: TRBV19; d_gene: .; abundance: .; CDR3aa: CASSILTDTEAFF; CDR3nt: TGTGCCAGTAGTATTTTGACAGACACTGAAGCTTTCTTT
j_gene: TRBJ1-4; v_gene: TRBV7-9; d_gene: TRBD1; abundance: .; CDR3aa: CASRVTGTGDEKLFF; CDR3nt: TGTGCCAGCAGGGTTACCGGGACAGGGGATGAAAAACTGTTTTTT
j_gene: TRBJ2-7; v_gene: TRBV6-5; d_gene: TRBD2; abundance: .; CDR3aa: CASRRSGRAVEQYF; CDR3nt: TGTGCCAGCAGACGTAGCGGGAGGGCGGTCGAGCAGTACTTC
j_gene: TRBJ1-2; v_gene: TRBV5-4; d_gene: .; abundance: .; CDR3aa: CASYLWGEKGYTF; CDR3nt: TGTGCCAGCTACTTATGGGGGGAGAAGGGCTACACCTTC
j_gene: TRBJ1-6; v_gene: TRBV4-1; d_gene: .; abundance: .; CDR3aa: CASSQEQNNSPLHF; CDR3nt: TGCGCCAGCAGCCAAGAACAGAATAATTCACCCCTCCACTTT
j_gene: TRBJ2-4; v_gene: TRBV21-1; d_gene: .; abundance: .; CDR3aa: CASSKAPSSTAKNIQYF; CDR3nt: TGTGCCAGCAGCAAAGCCCCTAGTAGTACGGCCAAAAACATTCAGTACTTC
j_gene: TRBJ2-7; v_gene: TRBV27; d_gene: .; abundance: .; CDR3aa: CASSPRSSYEQYF; CDR3nt: TGTGCCAGCAGTCCACGGAGCTCCTACGAGCAGTACTTC
j_gene: TRBJ1-5; v_gene: TRBV6-1; d_gene: TRBD1; abundance: .; CDR3aa: CASSGGTGGNQPQHF; CDR3nt: TGTGCCAGCAGTGGGGGGACAGGGGGGAATCAGCCCCAGCATTTT
j_gene: TRBJ2-2; v_gene: TRBV6-5; d_gene: .; abundance: .; CDR3aa: CASSYWDGTGELFF; CDR3nt: TGTGCCAGCAGTTACTGGGACGGCACCGGGGAGCTGTTTTTT